A selection of T cell receptor beta chains follows, all from one sample in a study of T cell responses to AZD1222 COVID-19 vaccine. Profiling relied on immunoSEQ multiplex PCR, and the TCRdb table lists in-frame clones only, not all of them. This sample has about 140,000 clones, with roughly 92% found just once. This sample comprised peripheral blood, obtained on day 0 of AZD1222 vaccination. The source is an adult in good health. CDR3s include the opening cysteine and the closing phenylalanine or tryptophan. The D gene is left open where the match is weak. Clone size is given for some rows only: seen once, a few or many times, or a class if the clone is expanded.

D: .; J: TRBJ2-2; size: .; V: TRBV28; DNA: TGTGCCAGCAGTCCCATCGGCCAGGGAAACACCGGGGAGCTGTTTTTT; CDR3: CASSPIGQGNTGELFF
D: TRBD1; J: TRBJ2-7; size: .; V: TRBV18; DNA: TGTGCCAGCTCCGCAAGATCTCGGGACAGGGGTTACGAGCAGTACTTC; CDR3: CASSARSRDRGYEQYF
D: .; J: TRBJ1-6; size: .; V: TRBV18; DNA: TGTGCCAGCTCACCAGTAGTCGAACCCAGGGCAGGTTCACCCCTCCACTTT; CDR3: CASSPVVEPRAGSPLHF
D: .; J: TRBJ1-1; size: once; V: TRBV7-2; DNA: TGTGCCAGCAGCTTAGAGGGTAGGGGCACGACTGAAGCTTTCTTT; CDR3: CASSLEGRGTTEAFF
D: TRBD1; J: TRBJ1-6; size: .; V: TRBV5-5; DNA: TGTGCCAGCAGCTTGGTACGGACAGGGAGTCATTCACCCCTCCACTTT; CDR3: CASSLVRTGSHSPLHF
D: .; J: TRBJ1-2; size: .; V: TRBV6-6; DNA: TGTGCCAGCAGTTACTCAGTGAACTATGGCTACACCTTC; CDR3: CASSYSVNYGYTF
D: .; J: TRBJ2-7; size: once; V: TRBV11-1; DNA: TGTGCCAGCAGCTTAGCAAGCGAGCAGTACTTC; CDR3: CASSLASEQYF
D: TRBD2; J: TRBJ2-3; size: .; V: TRBV28; DNA: TGTGCCAGCAATCAAGGACTAGATAGCACAGATACGCAGTATTTT; CDR3: CASNQGLDSTDTQYF
D: .; J: TRBJ1-3; size: .; V: TRBV28; DNA: TGTGCCAGCAGTTCACGACCTGGACTTGGAAACACCATATATTTT; CDR3: CASSSRPGLGNTIYF
D: .; J: TRBJ2-7; size: .; V: TRBV6-5; DNA: TGTGCCAGCAGTTACCTGGGAGCTCCTGGCGAGCAGTACTTC; CDR3: CASSYLGAPGEQYF
D: TRBD2; J: TRBJ2-3; size: .; V: TRBV7-2; DNA: TGTGCCAGCAGCTTAGGTGGGACTAGAGATACGCAGTATTTT; CDR3: CASSLGGTRDTQYF
D: .; J: TRBJ1-3; size: .; V: TRBV28; DNA: TGTGCCAGCAGTTTAGCCGGGGGCAATGGAAACACCATATATTTT; CDR3: CASSLAGGNGNTIYF
D: .; J: TRBJ2-3; size: .; V: TRBV5-8; DNA: TGTGCCAGCAGCTTGGTCACTGCAAACACAGATACGCAGTATTTT; CDR3: CASSLVTANTDTQYF
D: .; J: TRBJ2-3; size: .; V: TRBV7-2; DNA: TGTGCCAGCAGCTTAGGTGGTTCATTAGGGACTGGGTATTTT; CDR3: CASSLGGSLGTGYF
D: .; J: TRBJ1-3; size: .; V: TRBV18; DNA: TGTGCCAGCTCACCATTGGACGAAGTCTACTCTGGAAACACCATATATTTT; CDR3: CASSPLDEVYSGNTIYF
D: TRBD1; J: TRBJ1-3; size: .; V: TRBV7-6; DNA: TGTGCCAGCAGTTCGGAAGTTCAGGGGGTATCTGGAAACACCATATATTTT; CDR3: CASSSEVQGVSGNTIYF
D: .; J: TRBJ1-2; size: .; V: TRBV12-5; DNA: TGTGCTAGTGCGCCAGGGCTTAACTATGGCTACACCTTC; CDR3: CASAPGLNYGYTF
D: TRBD1; J: TRBJ1-6; size: .; V: TRBV10-2; DNA: TGCGCCAGCAGGACAGGGGGTTCATATAATTCACCCCTCCACTTT; CDR3: CASRTGGSYNSPLHF
D: TRBD1; J: TRBJ2-7; size: .; V: TRBV18; DNA: TGTGCCAGCTCACCACCCCGGGACAGGGACCACGAGCAGTACTTC; CDR3: CASSPPRDRDHEQYF
D: .; J: TRBJ2-7; size: .; V: TRBV6-5; DNA: TGTGCCAGCAGTTACTCGATAGGGATGGCCTACGAGCAGTACTTC; CDR3: CASSYSIGMAYEQYF
D: TRBD1; J: TRBJ2-7; size: .; V: TRBV7-2; DNA: TGTGCCAGCAGCTCGGACAGGGGTGGCTACGAGCAGTACTTC; CDR3: CASSSDRGGYEQYF
D: .; J: TRBJ1-2; size: .; V: TRBV19; DNA: TGTGCCAGTAGTCCCCATTCGCAGGGCAACTATGGCTACACCTTC; CDR3: CASSPHSQGNYGYTF
D: .; J: TRBJ1-1; size: .; V: TRBV19; DNA: TGTGCCAGTAGCAAAGTTGGGAACAGAAAGAACACTGAAGCTTTCTTT; CDR3: CASSKVGNRKNTEAFF
D: .; J: TRBJ1-5; size: .; V: TRBV4-2; DNA: TGTGCCAGCAGCCCCATATCAGGGGATAGCAATCAGCCCCAGCATTTT; CDR3: CASSPISGDSNQPQHF
D: TRBD2; J: TRBJ2-3; size: .; V: TRBV11-3; DNA: TGTGCCAGCAGCACCATGCGCGGCGGGGGGACCACAGATACGCAGTATTTT; CDR3: CASSTMRGGGTTDTQYF
D: .; J: TRBJ2-7; size: .; V: TRBV4-1; DNA: TGCGCCAGCAGCCCAGGGGTGGTTTCCTACGAGCAGTACTTC; CDR3: CASSPGVVSYEQYF
D: .; J: TRBJ1-5; size: once; V: TRBV7-9; DNA: TGTGCCAGCAGCCGGGACTCTTACACTCAGCCCCAGCATTTT; CDR3: CASSRDSYTQPQHF
D: .; J: TRBJ2-7; size: once; V: TRBV5-1; DNA: TGCGCCAGCAGCGCCACAGGCTACGAGCAGTACTTC; CDR3: CASSATGYEQYF
D: .; J: TRBJ1-2; size: .; V: TRBV19; DNA: TGTGCCAGTAGTACGACAGGATTGAGCTATGGCTACACCTTC; CDR3: CASSTTGLSYGYTF
D: .; J: TRBJ2-5; size: .; V: TRBV7-9; DNA: TGTGCCAGCAGCTTACTGGTTAGCGACGCGGAGACCCAGTACTTC; CDR3: CASSLLVSDAETQYF
D: .; J: TRBJ1-2; size: .; V: TRBV6-5; DNA: TGTGCCAGCAGTTCCCTAAGCAGACGATCAGGCTACACCTTC; CDR3: CASSSLSRRSGYTF
D: .; J: TRBJ2-3; size: .; V: TRBV28; DNA: TGTGCCAGCAGTCCCGGGGGCAGGACGACAGATACGCAGTATTTT; CDR3: CASSPGGRTTDTQYF
D: .; J: TRBJ2-5; size: .; V: TRBV7-9; DNA: TGTGCCAGCAGCAAAGAAGCGACAGGACGAAAGACCCAGTACTTC; CDR3: CASSKEATGRKTQYF
D: TRBD2; J: TRBJ2-7; size: .; V: TRBV11-2; DNA: TGTGCCAGCAGCTTAATATCGGGGGGACCCCTTTACGAGCAGTACTTC; CDR3: CASSLISGGPLYEQYF
D: .; J: TRBJ1-5; size: .; V: TRBV10-2; DNA: TGCGCCAGCACAACAGGGCCGGCCAATCAGCCCCAGCATTTT; CDR3: CASTTGPANQPQHF
D: .; J: TRBJ1-5; size: few; V: TRBV2; DNA: TGTGCCAGCACTACGACACCGAATCAGCCCCAGCATTTT; CDR3: CASTTTPNQPQHF
D: .; J: TRBJ1-5; size: .; V: TRBV2; DNA: TGTGCCAGCAAGGTCTCTGCAGGGGAAGGTCAGCCCCAGCATTTT; CDR3: CASKVSAGEGQPQHF
D: .; J: TRBJ2-2; size: .; V: TRBV5-1; DNA: TGCGCCAGCAGCTTGGTGGGGCTTGTGTCCGGGGAGCTGTTTTTT; CDR3: CASSLVGLVSGELFF
D: .; J: TRBJ2-2; size: .; V: TRBV27; DNA: TGTGCCAGCAGGATGGTAGCGAACACCGGGGAGCTGTTTTTT; CDR3: CASRMVANTGELFF
D: .; J: TRBJ2-7; size: .; V: TRBV19; DNA: TGTGCCAGTAGTACCCAACGGGGGTTTGACGAGCAGTACTTC; CDR3: CASSTQRGFDEQYF
D: .; J: TRBJ2-5; size: .; V: TRBV29-1; DNA: TGCAGCGTCGCCGACAGTTTTGGTTGGACCCAGTACTTC; CDR3: CSVADSFGWTQYF
D: TRBD2; J: TRBJ2-4; size: .; V: TRBV2; DNA: TGTGCCAGCAAGCTAGCGGGGGAAGAGATAGCCAAAAACATTCAGTACTTC; CDR3: CASKLAGEEIAKNIQYF
D: .; J: TRBJ1-1; size: .; V: TRBV5-1; DNA: TGCGCCAGCAGCTTGATTCGTCAGGGCCCGAACACTGAAGCTTTCTTT; CDR3: CASSLIRQGPNTEAFF
D: TRBD1; J: TRBJ1-1; size: .; V: TRBV14; DNA: TGTGCCAGCAGCCCACTAGGGGCCACAGGGGATACTGAAGCTTTCTTT; CDR3: CASSPLGATGDTEAFF
D: TRBD2; J: TRBJ2-1; size: .; V: TRBV20-1; DNA: TGCAGTGCTAGTGGGACTAGCGGGGTTGAGCAGTTCTTC; CDR3: CSASGTSGVEQFF
D: .; J: TRBJ2-3; size: .; V: TRBV5-1; DNA: TGCGCCAGCAGCTCCGACAGGACTAGCACAGATACGCAGTATTTT; CDR3: CASSSDRTSTDTQYF
D: .; J: TRBJ1-3; size: .; V: TRBV6-1; DNA: TGTGCCAGCATTGATGGACAGCGCTCTGGAAACACCATATATTTT; CDR3: CASIDGQRSGNTIYF
D: .; J: TRBJ1-2; size: .; V: TRBV10-3; DNA: TGTGCCATCAGGGAGGAGAAGGTGCGTGGCTACACCTTC; CDR3: CAIREEKVRGYTF
D: .; J: TRBJ2-1; size: .; V: TRBV9; DNA: TGTGCCAGCAGCGTAGCTTCTGAGCAGTTCTTC; CDR3: CASSVASEQFF
D: .; J: TRBJ1-5; size: .; V: TRBV27; DNA: TGTGCCACCTCTCGAGGGTCGTCGCGAAATCAGCCCCAGCATTTT; CDR3: CATSRGSSRNQPQHF
D: .; J: TRBJ1-4; size: .; V: TRBV7-8; DNA: TGTGCCAGCAGCTTATCCGAGCTTGGTGAAAAACTGTTTTTT; CDR3: CASSLSELGEKLFF
D: .; J: TRBJ2-1; size: .; V: TRBV18; DNA: TGTGCCAGCCCCCCAGACGACCCCTCTCAGGCTAATGAGCAGTTCTTC; CDR3: CASPPDDPSQANEQFF
D: .; J: TRBJ1-4; size: .; V: TRBV18; DNA: TGTGCCAGCTCACCACCACAGGGCGAAGATGAAAAACTGTTTTTT; CDR3: CASSPPQGEDEKLFF
D: TRBD2; J: TRBJ2-3; size: .; V: TRBV13; DNA: TGTGCCAGCAGCCTGGCCGGGGCTAGCGGGAGGGCCCACAGCACAGATACGCAGTATTTT; CDR3: CASSLAGASGRAHSTDTQYF
D: .; J: TRBJ2-3; size: .; V: TRBV5-1; DNA: TGCGCCAGCAGCTTGACTAGTTCAGATACGCAGTATTTT; CDR3: CASSLTSSDTQYF
D: .; J: TRBJ1-2; size: .; V: TRBV6-5; DNA: TGTGCCAGCAATCAGATAGGGAATGACTATGGCTACACCTTC; CDR3: CASNQIGNDYGYTF
D: TRBD1; J: TRBJ2-5; size: .; V: TRBV27; DNA: TGTGCCAGCAGTAGGACAGGGGGACAAGAGACCCAGTACTTC; CDR3: CASSRTGGQETQYF